The entry that follows covers one T cell receptor (beta chain) sequence. The target of this receptor is not known. No base qualities exist here, and no much larger clone lies one base off it. The sample belongs to a study of response to subunit inactivated influenza vaccine (dated 2018 in TCRdb). Background on the whole study: Deep quantitative T cell receptor repertoire profiling was used in the study to track responses to a trivalent subunit inactivated influenza vaccine.

To prepare the library, RT-PCR was applied. This sample was sequenced with an Illumina HiSeq 2500. Through fastp at Q25 and MiXCR, TCRdb rebuilt clones from the public reads, retaining in-frame beta chains. Under each unique CDR3 protein, matching rows form one entry showing the most common genes and DNA. The sample table holds 800,000 or so distinct CDR3 sequences, of which around 21% were seen once. The ten largest clones represent approximately 10% of the sample. Summary of the overall study and its limitations: According to the authors, only a limited number of new T cells may be recruited by each seasonal influenza vaccination.

Sequenced material: PBMCs from blood, taken roughly 5 days after vaccination. This TCR was recovered from a man aged 50 or older who received an inactivated influenza vaccine. Donor details come from another sample of the same person, matched by shared clones.

The CDR3 region: CASSSGGTRGSYNEQFF. The nucleotide sequence is given as TGCGCCAGCAGCTCCGGCGGGACCCGGGGGTCCTACAATGAGCAGTTCTTC. The V and J genes are TRBV5-1 and TRBJ2-1; TRBD2 is perhaps the D gene, given 6 matching bases. The CDR3 goes from the cysteine to the phenylalanine over 17 residues. The entry retains the CDR3 DNA only, 51 bases that are in frame from base 1. The germline V gene supplies CDR1 SGHRS and CDR2 YFSETQ. The junction shows trimming of 3 bases on V and 1 base on J, plus 17 bases between the germline ends.